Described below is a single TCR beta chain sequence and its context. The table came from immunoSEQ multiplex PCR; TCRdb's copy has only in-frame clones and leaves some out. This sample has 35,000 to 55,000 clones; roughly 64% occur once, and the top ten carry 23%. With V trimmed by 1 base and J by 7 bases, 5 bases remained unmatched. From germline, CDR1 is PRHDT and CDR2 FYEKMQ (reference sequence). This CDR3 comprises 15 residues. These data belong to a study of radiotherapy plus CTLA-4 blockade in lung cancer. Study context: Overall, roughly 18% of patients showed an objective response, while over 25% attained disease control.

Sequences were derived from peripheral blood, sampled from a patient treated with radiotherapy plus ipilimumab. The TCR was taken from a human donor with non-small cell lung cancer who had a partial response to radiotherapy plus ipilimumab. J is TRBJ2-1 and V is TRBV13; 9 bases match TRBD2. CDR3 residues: CASSLASGMGNEQFF. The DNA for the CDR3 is TGTGCCAGCAGCTTAGCTAGCGGGATGGGGAATGAGCAGTTCTTC.